This TCR beta chain stems from a study of cytotoxic CD8 clonotypes in ibrutinib-treated CLL. Measured with immunoSEQ multiplex PCR; TCRdb has only the in-frame clones, and not every one. The top ten hold about an eighth of the sample, which has some 200,000 clones, 79% seen once. Note on this clone: One end of the junction varies from germline; a read error may be responsible.

Per germline, CDR1 MGHRA and CDR2 YSYEKL. The CDR3 has 13 residues. This rearrangement joins TRBV4-1 to TRBJ2-7; TRBD2 matches at 9 bases. This clonotype was obtained from a human donor with chronic lymphocytic leukemia. The sample here was PBMCs, taken after 12 months of ibrutinib treatment. The CDR3 coding sequence is TGCGCCAGCAGCCAAGTCGTGGCGGGGGGGCCGGACTTC. Translating it yields CASSQVVAGGPDF.